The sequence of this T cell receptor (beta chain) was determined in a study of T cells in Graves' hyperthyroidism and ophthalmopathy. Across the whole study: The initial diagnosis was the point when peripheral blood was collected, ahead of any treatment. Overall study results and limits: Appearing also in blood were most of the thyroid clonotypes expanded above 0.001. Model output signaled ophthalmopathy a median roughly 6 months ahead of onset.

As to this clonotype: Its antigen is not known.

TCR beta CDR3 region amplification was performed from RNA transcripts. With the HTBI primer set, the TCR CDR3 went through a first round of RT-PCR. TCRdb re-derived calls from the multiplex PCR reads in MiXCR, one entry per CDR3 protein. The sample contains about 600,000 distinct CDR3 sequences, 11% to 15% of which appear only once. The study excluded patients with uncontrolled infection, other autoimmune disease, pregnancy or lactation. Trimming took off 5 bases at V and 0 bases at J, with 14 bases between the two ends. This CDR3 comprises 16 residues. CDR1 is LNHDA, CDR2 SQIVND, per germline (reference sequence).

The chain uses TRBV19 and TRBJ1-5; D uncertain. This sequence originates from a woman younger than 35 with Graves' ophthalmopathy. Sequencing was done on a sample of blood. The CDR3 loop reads CASSALGVGSNQPQHF. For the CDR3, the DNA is TGTGCCAGTAGTGCCCTTGGCGTCGGTAGCAATCAGCCCCAGCATTTT.